These 8 T cell receptor beta chains came from one sample sequenced in a study of tissue T cells after allogeneic stem cell transplantation. Clones were sequenced by immunoSEQ multiplex PCR, and TCRdb holds only the in-frame ones, with some missing. The sample includes about 26,000 clones, 75% to 95% of them seen just once. Sequenced here: blood, sampled before transplantation. The receptor source for this set is a male donor at least 60 years old who later had graft-versus-host disease after an allogeneic stem cell transplant.

The chain combines TRBV5-6 with TRBJ1-5; D not resolved. CDR1 SGHDT and CDR2 YYEEEE come from the germline V gene. Trimming removed 1 base from V and 11 bases from J, with 16 bases in between. The length of the CDR3 is 14 residues. CDR3: CASSLRSGRVAQHF. CDR3 bases: TGTGCCAGCAGCTTGAGGTCCGGGAGGGTGGCCCAGCATTTT.

The V call is TRBV7-9, the J call TRBJ2-3; D gene uncertain. The CDR3 is 13 amino acids. The V gene's germline CDR1 is SEHNR and CDR2 FQNEAQ (reference sequence). V was shortened by 7 bases and J by 0 bases, with 8 bases between the two germline ends. The CDR3 DNA is TGTGCCAGCAATGTCCAAAGCACAGATACGCAGTATTTT. The encoded protein is CASNVQSTDTQYF. Complete variable domain (other parts from reference TRBV7-9 and TRBJ2-3): DTGVSQNPRHKITKRGQNVTFRCDPISEHNRLYWYRQTLGQGPEFLTYFQNEAQLEKSRLLSDRFSAERPKGSFSTLEIQRTEQGDSAMYLCASNVQSTDTQYFGPGTRLTVL.

J is TRBJ2-7 and V is TRBV30, with TRBD1 as a possible D gene (6 bases). Germline V CDR1 and CDR2: GTSNPN, SVGIG (reference sequence). This CDR3 is built from 14 residues. Trimming stripped 5 bases from V and 0 bases from J, with 14 bases between. This chain's CDR3 is CAWEQGESSYEQYF. For the CDR3, the DNA is TGTGCCTGGGAACAGGGTGAGAGCTCCTACGAGCAGTACTTC.

V is TRBV7-6 and J is TRBJ2-5, with 9 bases fitting TRBD2. Germline V gives CDR1 SGHVS, CDR2 FNYEAQ. The CDR3 runs 21 residues. V trimming: 1 base; J trimming: 5 bases; junction bases outside the gene matches: 23. The CDR3 loop reads CASSLGWRAGGSGRPRETQYF. The CDR3 DNA sequence: TGTGCCAGCAGCTTAGGGTGGAGGGCGGGTGGTAGCGGGAGACCCAGGGAGACCCAGTACTTC.

CDR3 coding DNA: TGTGCCAGCAGTGAGGAGACCCAGTACTTC. This codes for CASSEETQYF. V is TRBV2 and J is TRBJ2-5; D is ambiguous. CDR3 length equals 10 residues. Germline CDR1 is SNHLY and CDR2 is FYNNEI. V dropped 3 bases and J dropped 5 bases, with 1 base sitting between them.

This chain uses TRBV7-9 with TRBJ2-4; D possibly uses TRBD1 or TRBD2 (5 bases each). V lost 5 bases and J 7 bases, leaving 18 bases between the germline ends. The CDR3 loop spans 15 amino acids. Germline V gene data show CDR1 as SEHNR and CDR2 as FQNEAQ (reference sequence). CDR3 amino acids: CASSRDRGSGNIQYF. The DNA for the CDR3 is TGTGCCAGCAGCCGGGACCGGGGCTCAGGGAACATTCAGTACTTC.

The rearrangement uses TRBV29-1 and TRBJ1-3, with 7 bases matching TRBD1. The CDR3 totals 13 residues. Trimming removed 7 bases from V and 4 bases from J; junction bases left unmatched: 7. Looked up from germline, CDR1 is SQVTM and CDR2 is ANQGSEA. The CDR3 sequence: CSARQGGGNTIYF. The CDR3 DNA follows: TGCAGCGCAAGACAGGGAGGAGGAAACACCATATATTTT.

The table lists this clone with a few counts. This chain joins TRBV14 and TRBJ1-6; D ambiguous. CDR1 and CDR2 from the germline V gene are SGHDN and FVKESK. The V end lost 2 bases, the J end lost 10 bases, and 9 bases lay between the germline ends. The CDR3 covers 13 residues. CDR3 protein: CASSQRVQSPLHF. The DNA for the CDR3 is TGTGCCAGCAGCCAAAGGGTTCAGTCACCCCTCCACTTT.